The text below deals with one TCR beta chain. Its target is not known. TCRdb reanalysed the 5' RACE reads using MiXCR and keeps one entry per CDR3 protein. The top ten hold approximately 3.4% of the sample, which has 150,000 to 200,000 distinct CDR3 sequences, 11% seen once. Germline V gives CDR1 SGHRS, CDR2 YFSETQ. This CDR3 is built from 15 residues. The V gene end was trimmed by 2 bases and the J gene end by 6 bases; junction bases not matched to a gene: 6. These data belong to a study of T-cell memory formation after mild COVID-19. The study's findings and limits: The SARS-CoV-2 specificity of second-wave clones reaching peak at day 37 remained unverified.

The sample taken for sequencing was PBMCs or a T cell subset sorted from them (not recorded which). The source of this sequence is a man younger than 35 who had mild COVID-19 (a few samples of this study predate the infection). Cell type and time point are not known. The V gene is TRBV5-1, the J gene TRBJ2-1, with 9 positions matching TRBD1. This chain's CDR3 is CASSFGTGWTNEQFF. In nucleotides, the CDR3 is TGCGCCAGCAGCTTCGGGACAGGGTGGACCAATGAGCAGTTCTTC.